This TCR beta chain appears in the sequencing data of a study of T cell responses to AZD1222 COVID-19 vaccine. The study, taken as a whole, reports: Without day 14 samples, only post-peak T cell repertoires were studied. Across the whole spike, CD4 TCRs peaked at regions 160-218 and 743-854. Spike-specific TCR breadth and depth both grew after two AZD1222 doses.

From germline, CDR1 is MNHEY and CDR2 SVGAGI. The CDR3 extends over 13 amino acids. V was shortened by 5 bases and J by 6 bases, with 11 bases between the two germline ends. Profiling relied on immunoSEQ multiplex PCR, and the TCRdb table lists in-frame clones only, not all of them. This table has 110,000 or so clones, about nine tenths appearing once. As for this clone: No antigen is known for it.

The gene calls are TRBV6-5 and TRBJ1-5; tentatively, D is TRBD1 (6 bases). Sequencing used peripheral blood, obtained on day 0 of AZD1222 vaccination. This clonotype was sampled from an adult in good health. The CDR3 DNA reads TGTGCCAGCAGTCAACAGGGCCGTCAGCCCCAGCATTTT. Residues: CASSQQGRQPQHF.